A selection of T cell receptor beta chains follows, all from one sample in a study of human versus mouse CDR3 diversity and MHC coevolution. Profiled with immunoSEQ multiplex PCR; TCRdb holds only in-frame clones, not every one. The sample has roughly 80,000 clones, just under 95% seen once; the top ten hold 1.1% to 1.5%. Sample: naive CD4+ T cells from blood. These receptors all stem from a person aged 25 to 69 in good health. Both conserved end residues are part of each CDR3. A D gene is named only where the DNA matches it firmly. Clone size appears in some rows only: once, few, many, or a class for an expanded clone.

abundance	v_gene	j_gene	d_gene	CDR3nt	CDR3aa
NA	TRBV5-1	TRBJ2-5	TRBD1	TGCGCCAGCAGCACCTCCGGGACAGGGCAAGAGACCCAGTACTTC	CASSTSGTGQETQYF
NA	TRBV5-1	TRBJ1-2	NA	TGCGCCAGCAGCGAGGGCCGGGGGGGATTGCGAGGCTACACCTTC	CASSEGRGGLRGYTF
NA	TRBV4-1	TRBJ2-7	TRBD1	TGCGCCAGCAGCCAGGGCCGGGGACAGGGCGGCTCCTACGAGCAGTACTTC	CASSQGRGQGGSYEQYF
NA	TRBV19	TRBJ1-2	TRBD1	TGTGCCACCTCCCCGCGCACCCGACAGGGTCAAGTTGGCTACACCTTC	CATSPRTRQGQVGYTF
NA	TRBV19	TRBJ1-5	NA	TGTGCCAGTAGGGCAGATCTCAATCAGCCCCAGCATTTT	CASRADLNQPQHF
once	TRBV28	TRBJ2-1	TRBD2	TGTGCCAGCAGCTATAGCGGGTCCTACAATGAGCAGTTCTTC	CASSYSGSYNEQFF
NA	TRBV28	TRBJ1-2	NA	TGTGCCAGCAGTTCGGGGACTTACGGCTACACCTTC	CASSSGTYGYTF
NA	TRBV28	TRBJ2-7	TRBD2	TGTGCCAGCACCCCGAACGGGAGGGCCGGTGAGCAGTACTTC	CASTPNGRAGEQYF
NA	TRBV9	TRBJ2-7	TRBD2	TGTGCCAGCAGCATCTCCGGGACTAGCGGGAGGCACGAGCAGTACTTC	CASSISGTSGRHEQYF
few	TRBV6-6	TRBJ2-7	TRBD2	TGTGCCAGCAGTCCTAGAACTGGGACTAGCGGCTACGAGCAGTACTTC	CASSPRTGTSGYEQYF
NA	TRBV7-6	TRBJ2-2	NA	TGTGCCAGCAGCTTAGTTCTGACAGGGGAGCTGTTTTTT	CASSLVLTGELFF
NA	TRBV6-5	TRBJ1-3	TRBD1	TGTGCCAGCAGTCTGACAGGGATCTCTGGAAACACCATATATTTT	CASSLTGISGNTIYF
NA	TRBV27	TRBJ2-5	NA	TGTGCCAGCAGTTTCGCAGGGGAAGAGACCCAGTACTTC	CASSFAGEETQYF